One sample yielded the 22 T cell receptor beta chains listed below, sequenced in a study of T cells after posttransplantation cyclophosphamide. Clones were read by immunoSEQ multiplex PCR, and TCRdb kept only the in-frame ones, dropping some. The profile shows about 19,000 clones, 87% of them singletons. A marrow graft followed busulfan-fludarabine conditioning, with cyclophosphamide on days +3 and +4. The sample here was PBMCs, taken after allogeneic stem cell transplant with posttransplant cyclophosphamide. Receptors were obtained from a female patient in her thirties or forties who received an allogeneic stem cell transplant from a related donor, was CMV-positive, and had no GVHD. A subset of T cells may come from the graft donor.

The chain carries TRBV4-3 and TRBJ2-7; TRBD2 aligns across 9 bases. Trimming cost V 1 base and J 5 bases; bases outside gene matches: 9. CDR3 size: 16 residues. CDR1 is LGHNA, CDR2 YSLEER, per germline. CDR3 region: CASSQAVVAGVHEQYF. DNA of the CDR3: TGCGCCAGCAGCCAAGCGGTGGTAGCGGGAGTGCACGAGCAGTACTTC.

CDR3 DNA sequence: TGTGCCAGCGCAGGGACTCGTTACGAGCAGTACTTC. This translates into CASAGTRYEQYF. The J gene is TRBJ2-7, the V gene TRBV28; a possible D gene is TRBD2 (6 bases). CDR1 is MDHEN and CDR2 is SYDVKM in the germline V gene. Trimming removed 8 bases from V and 4 bases from J, with 12 bases in between. The CDR3 sequence is 12 residues long. The full variable domain, rest sourced from reference TRBV28 and TRBJ2-7, is DVKVTQSSRYLVKRTGEKVFLECVQDMDHENMFWYRQDPGLGLRLIYFSYDVKMKEKGDIPEGYSVSREKKERFSLILESASTNQTSMYLCASAGTRYEQYFGPGTRLTVT.

This chain uses TRBV7-9 with TRBJ2-5, with a possible D match to TRBD2 (6 bases). The V gene's germline CDR1 is SEHNR and CDR2 FQNEAQ (reference sequence). The V gene lost 8 bases and the J gene lost 5 bases, with 18 bases spanning the gap. The CDR3 has 14 amino acids. In nucleotides, the CDR3 is TGTGCCAGCCATACCACGGGGGAGTGGGAGACCCAGTACTTC. It encodes CASHTTGEWETQYF.

This clone was counted a single time. The chain carries TRBV9 and TRBJ2-1; TRBD2 aligns across 7 bases. This CDR3 region has 17 residues. Germline V lookup: CDR1 SGDLS, CDR2 YYNGEE. V shed 3 bases and J 7 bases; nucleotides not matched to a gene: 16. The CDR3 DNA reads TGTGCCAGCAGCGCAGTCGGTTATGGGAGGGCTGGTAATGAGCAGTTCTTC. Its translation: CASSAVGYGRAGNEQFF. The full variable domain, its missing parts supplied by reference TRBV9 and TRBJ2-1, is DSGVTQTPKHLITATGQRVTLRCSPRSGDLSVYWYQQSLDQGLQFLIQYYNGEERAKGNILERFSAQQFPDLHSELNLSSLELGDSALYFCASSAVGYGRAGNEQFFGPGTRLTVL.

This chain joins TRBV28 and TRBJ2-5; the match to TRBD1 covers 8 bases. The DNA end lines up better with TRBJ2-7; the J call may be wrong. The germline gives CDR1 MDHEN, CDR2 SYDVKM. The CDR3 runs 14 residues. For the CDR3, the DNA is TGTGCCAGCAGTTCTACAGGGGGGTCCTACGAGCAGTACTTC. Amino acids: CASSSTGGSYEQYF.

The chain combines TRBV9 with TRBJ2-1; no reliable D call. The CDR3 contains 12 residues. Germline values: CDR1 SGDLS, CDR2 YYNGEE. The V gene lost 4 bases and the J gene lost 6 bases, with 8 bases spanning the gap. The CDR3 reads CASSPGPNEQFF. CDR3 in DNA: TGTGCCAGCAGCCCCGGTCCCAATGAGCAGTTCTTC.

The sample holds one count of this clone. The V gene is TRBV10-2, the J gene TRBJ1-3, with TRBD1 matching over 12 bases. V lost 6 bases, J lost 0 bases, and 15 bases stayed unmatched. The CDR3 consists of 20 residues. Germline values: CDR1 WSHSY, CDR2 SAAADI. CDR3 sequence reads: CASSRMPGQGATYSGNTIYF. DNA of the CDR3: TGCGCCAGCAGCCGAATGCCGGGACAGGGGGCAACATACTCTGGAAACACCATATATTTT.

This chain uses TRBV2 with TRBJ1-2, with 7 bases fitting TRBD1. V trimming: 6 bases; J trimming: 4 bases; junction bases outside the gene matches: 8. The CDR3 has 14 amino acids. The germline V gene encodes CDR1 SNHLY and CDR2 FYNNEI. The CDR3 reads CASSTGQPSYGYTF. CDR3 bases: TGTGCCAGCAGCACGGGACAGCCCTCCTATGGCTACACCTTC.

This chain links TRBV6-5 with TRBJ2-5; perhaps TRBD2 as D (6 bases). With 4 bases removed from V and 3 bases from J, the gap between germline ends came to 15 bases. This CDR3 is built from 15 residues. Germline V CDR1 and CDR2: MNHEY, SVGAGI. CDR3 amino acids: CASSFGGLSEETQYF. DNA of the CDR3: TGTGCCAGCAGTTTCGGGGGTTTGAGTGAAGAGACCCAGTACTTC.

V is TRBV18 and J is TRBJ2-1, with D tentatively TRBD2 (5 bases). Germline V CDR1 and CDR2: KGHSH, LQKENI. Trimming cost V 1 base and J 8 bases, with 6 bases left between them. The CDR3 is 12 amino acids. In DNA form, the CDR3 reads TGTGCCAGCTCACCACAGGGAGATGAGCAGTTCTTC. Protein: CASSPQGDEQFF.

CDR3 DNA sequence: TGTGCCAGCATTGGACAAACGGGTGAGACCCAGTACTTC. This codes for CASIGQTGETQYF. This chain connects TRBV6-4 to TRBJ2-5; TRBD1 is a possible D gene (5 bases). V dropped 7 bases and J dropped 5 bases, with 14 bases sitting between them. The CDR3 sequence is 13 residues long. Germline V lookup: CDR1 MRHNA, CDR2 SNTAGT.

The count of this clone is one. The chain links TRBV7-3 to TRBJ1-2; 10 nucleotides align to TRBD1. CDR3 size: 15 residues. With V trimmed by 5 bases and J by 5 bases, 8 bases remained unmatched. Germline values: CDR1 SGHTA, CDR2 FQGTGA. The CDR3 region is CASSVGTGVMYGYTF. CDR3 bases: TGTGCCAGCAGCGTAGGGACAGGGGTGATGTATGGCTACACCTTC.

J is TRBJ2-3 and V is TRBV28; 7 bases match TRBD1. The CDR3 runs to 11 residues. Losses at the gene ends were 6 bases for V and 7 bases for J; bases not matched to a gene: 1. Germline V lookup: CDR1 MDHEN, CDR2 SYDVKM. CDR3 in DNA: TGTGCCAGCAGGGGACAGAATACGCAGTATTTT. This sequence encodes CASRGQNTQYF. The variable domain in full, with the rest retrieved from reference TRBV28 and TRBJ2-3, is DVKVTQSSRYLVKRTGEKVFLECVQDMDHENMFWYRQDPGLGLRLIYFSYDVKMKEKGDIPEGYSVSREKKERFSLILESASTNQTSMYLCASRGQNTQYFGPGTRLTVL.

The V call is TRBV30, the J call TRBJ2-1, with D possibly TRBD2 on 5 matching bases. V shed 2 bases and J shed 6 bases, with 11 bases lying between them. The germline CDR1 and CDR2 sequences are GTSNPN and SVGIG (reference sequence). CDR3 length: 13 amino acids. The CDR3 here is CAWSRGTFNEQFF. The CDR3 DNA sequence: TGTGCCTGGAGTCGGGGTACGTTCAATGAGCAGTTCTTC.

The chain recombines TRBV18 with TRBJ2-5; D is undetermined. CDR3 length: 14 residues. CDR1 and CDR2 (germline): KGHSH, LQKENI. V lost 0 bases to trimming and J lost 0 bases, with 5 bases between them. CDR3 coding DNA: TGTGCCAGCTCACCACCGAGCCACCAAGAGACCCAGTACTTC. It codes for CASSPPSHQETQYF.

This chain joins TRBV9 and TRBJ2-7; 8 bases are a match to TRBD1. Germline values: CDR1 SGDLS, CDR2 YYNGEE. CDR3 size: 15 residues. J gave up 3 bases and V 0 bases, and 5 bases lay outside the gene matches. The CDR3: CASSVGQGAVYEQYF. The CDR3 bases are TGTGCCAGCAGCGTAGGCCAGGGGGCTGTCTACGAGCAGTACTTC.

V and J are TRBV30 and TRBJ1-1; D is undetermined. Germline values: CDR1 GTSNPN, CDR2 SVGIG (reference sequence). Trimming removed 0 bases from V and 11 bases from J, with 10 bases in between. The CDR3 is made up of 11 amino acids. The CDR3 protein is CAWSVGVGAFF. The CDR3, as DNA: TGTGCCTGGAGTGTCGGGGTTGGGGCTTTCTTT.

The CDR3 loop reads CASSIRLAGGSDYEQYF. The CDR3 bases are TGTGCCAGCAGCATTCGACTAGCGGGAGGGTCTGATTACGAGCAGTACTTC. The rearrangement uses TRBV7-2 and TRBJ2-7; 14 bases agree with TRBD2. V shed 5 bases and J 4 bases; nucleotides not matched to a gene: 10. This CDR3 has 17 amino acids. Germline V gene sequence: CDR1 SGHTA, CDR2 FQGNSA.

The chain couples TRBV25-1 to TRBJ1-5; D is ambiguous. V was cut by 3 bases and J by 1 base, with 16 bases left in between. Germline V gene lookup returns CDR1 MGHDK and CDR2 SYGVNS. The CDR3 extends over 17 amino acids. CDR3 loop: CASSDQNVRRSNQPQHF. The CDR3 DNA reads TGTGCCAGCAGTGATCAGAATGTCAGGCGAAGCAATCAGCCCCAGCATTTT.

The V and J genes are TRBV19 and TRBJ2-1, with 10 bases lining up with TRBD2. Germline lookup yields CDR1 LNHDA and CDR2 SQIVND (reference sequence). J gave up 10 bases and V 0 bases, and 9 bases lay outside the gene matches. The CDR3 spans 16 residues. The chain's CDR3 is CASSIDSLAGDAEQFF. DNA of the CDR3: TGTGCCAGTAGTATAGATAGCCTAGCGGGAGACGCCGAGCAGTTCTTC.

The chain uses TRBV2 and TRBJ2-7; D is unclear. The V gene lost 6 bases and the J gene lost 5 bases, with 8 bases spanning the gap. This CDR3 spans 11 amino acids. Germline CDR1 is SNHLY and CDR2 is FYNNEI. The CDR3 here is CASRHRDEQYF. The DNA of the CDR3 is TGTGCCAGCAGACACCGGGACGAGCAGTACTTC.

V is TRBV28 and J is TRBJ2-5; TRBD1 agrees at 9 bases. Germline V gives CDR1 MDHEN, CDR2 SYDVKM. With V trimmed by 2 bases and J by 4 bases, 14 bases remained unmatched. This CDR3 contains 18 residues. The CDR3 sequence is CASSLRLHRTGVGETQYF. As DNA, the CDR3 is TGTGCCAGCAGTTTAAGGCTCCATAGGACAGGGGTTGGAGAGACCCAGTACTTC. Filled out from reference TRBV28 and TRBJ2-5, the complete variable domain reads DVKVTQSSRYLVKRTGEKVFLECVQDMDHENMFWYRQDPGLGLRLIYFSYDVKMKEKGDIPEGYSVSREKKERFSLILESASTNQTSMYLCASSLRLHRTGVGETQYFGPGTRLLVL.